The 26 T cell receptor beta chains below all came from one sample that was sequenced in a study of vaccination and CD4 T cells after COVID-19. These receptors have no identified antigens. Noted time point: late sampling 161 to 241 days after vaccination in three convalescent patients. Treatment specified: roughly ten-day PBMC culture with coronavirus spike peptide pools or control peptides (ViraFEST assay). The study sequenced cultured CD4+ T cell DNA using the Oncomine TCR Beta short-read assay. TCRdb passed the PCR reads through MiXCR, listing each CDR3 protein once. The sample yields some 17,000 distinct CDR3 sequences, just over 50% seen once. Here the sequenced sample was CD4+ T cells from blood, cultured in vitro, taken about 7 months after SARS-CoV-2 vaccination. The receptors come from a human donor who had recovered from COVID-19.

This clonotype was counted only a few times. The gene calls are TRBV7-2 and TRBJ2-2, with D unresolved. The CDR3 is made up of 14 amino acids. CDR1 and CDR2 (germline): SGHTA, FQGNSA. V dropped 2 bases and J dropped 5 bases, with 9 bases sitting between them. CDR3 coding DNA: TGTGCCAGCAGCTTAAGGACCAGTACCGGGGAGCTGTTTTTT. Protein: CASSLRTSTGELFF.

The chain has TRBV14 and TRBJ2-5; D assignment may be TRBD1 or TRBD2 (5 bases each). The CDR3 is 17 amino acids. Deletions cut 0 bases from V and 2 bases from J, with 16 bases between. CDR1 SGHDN and CDR2 FVKESK come from the germline V gene. In DNA, the CDR3 is TGTGCCAGCAGCCAAGATCGTACCCGGTGGGGGCAAGAGACCCAGTACTTC. It specifies CASSQDRTRWGQETQYF.

CDR3 sequence: CATDRGLYYNSPLHF. The CDR3 nucleotides are TGTGCCACCGACAGGGGGCTATATTATAATTCACCCCTCCACTTT. The chain links TRBV6-1 to TRBJ1-6, with TRBD1 matching over 10 bases. This CDR3 spans 15 amino acids. Germline V gives CDR1 MNHNS, CDR2 SASEGT. J lost 4 bases, V lost 10 bases, and 7 bases had no gene match.

The chain joins TRBV6-4 to TRBJ1-2; the D gene is possibly TRBD1 (6 bases). The CDR3 has 15 residues. V was shortened by 2 bases and J by 3 bases, with 13 bases between the two germline ends. Germline lookup yields CDR1 MRHNA and CDR2 SNTAGT. The CDR3 sequence is CASSDSYKGDYGYTF. Written as DNA, the CDR3 is TGTGCCAGCAGTGACAGCTACAAGGGGGACTATGGCTACACCTTC.

The V gene is TRBV19, the J gene TRBJ2-7, with 9 bases aligning to TRBD1. In germline, CDR1 is LNHDA, CDR2 SQIVND (reference sequence). Trimming removed 7 bases from V and 1 base from J; junction bases left unmatched: 5. This CDR3 region has 14 residues. The CDR3, as DNA: TGTGCCAGTACCCCCGGGACAGGGTCCTACGAGCAGTACTTC. Translating it yields CASTPGTGSYEQYF.

V gene TRBV5-8 combines with J gene TRBJ2-7, with 9 bases lining up with TRBD1. V trimming: 4 bases; J trimming: 5 bases; junction bases outside the gene matches: 7. Germline CDR1 reads SGHTS; CDR2 reads YDEGEE. This CDR3 is built from 14 residues. CDR3 in amino acids: CASSNRQGVNEQYF. In nucleotides, the CDR3 is TGTGCCAGCAGCAATAGACAGGGGGTGAACGAGCAGTACTTC.

This chain connects TRBV20-1 to TRBJ2-3, with 13 bases identical to TRBD2. Germline assignment: CDR1 DFQATT and CDR2 SNEGSKA (reference sequence). The CDR3 is made up of 13 amino acids. Trimming cost V 6 bases and J 5 bases; bases outside gene matches: 2. CDR3 region: CSAGTSGKDTQYF. The CDR3 DNA reads TGCAGTGCGGGGACTAGCGGGAAAGATACGCAGTATTTT.

The V gene is TRBV20-1, the J gene TRBJ2-5, with TRBD2 identical over 7 bases. This CDR3 comprises 14 residues. J lost 4 bases, V lost 1 base, and 6 bases had no gene match. Germline V gene sequence: CDR1 DFQATT, CDR2 SNEGSKA (reference sequence). CDR3: CSARVPSGGETQYF. CDR3 bases: TGCAGTGCTAGAGTCCCTAGCGGTGGAGAGACCCAGTACTTC.

J is TRBJ2-3 and V is TRBV6-1; 7 bases map to TRBD1. This CDR3 contains 15 residues. Trimming at V came to 7 bases and at J to 3 bases, leaving 10 bases not matched to a gene. Germline-derived CDR1 and CDR2 are MNHNS and SASEGT. CDR3 coding DNA: TGTGCCAGCAAGCGACAGGGCTTAGCAACAGATACGCAGTATTTT. Translating it yields CASKRQGLATDTQYF.

J is TRBJ1-1 and V is TRBV6-5; 9 bases fit TRBD1. The CDR3 runs 15 residues. The ends lost 2 bases at V and 7 bases at J; junction bases unmatched: 8. Germline lookup yields CDR1 MNHEY and CDR2 SVGAGI. In nucleotides, the CDR3 is TGTGCCAGCAGTTACCCGGGACAGGGATACATTGAAGCTTTCTTT. Its protein product is CASSYPGQGYIEAFF.

V gene TRBV27 combines with J gene TRBJ2-7; D remains ambiguous. Trimming took 5 bases from V and 0 from J, leaving 8 bases between them. The germline V gene encodes CDR1 MNHEY and CDR2 SMNVEV (reference sequence). The CDR3 runs to 13 residues. The DNA of the CDR3 is TGTGCCAGCAGTGCCACCTTCTCCTACGAGCAGTACTTC. Translated, it gives CASSATFSYEQYF.

This clonotype was observed a few times. The CDR3 loop is CASSLGTRTTGGSYEQYF. Here the CDR3 DNA reads TGTGCCAGCAGCTTAGGTACGCGGACAACAGGGGGCTCCTACGAGCAGTACTTC. The chain has TRBV7-9 and TRBJ2-7; TRBD1 matches 8 bases. Trimming took 1 base from V and 0 from J; bases not matched to a gene: 11. The length of the CDR3 is 18 residues. CDR1 is SEHNR, CDR2 FQNEAQ, per germline (reference sequence).

The chain joins TRBV6-1 to TRBJ2-1; 11 bases agree with TRBD2. Germline CDR1 MNHNS, CDR2 SASEGT. The CDR3 length is 15 residues. The J segment lost 7 bases and the V segment lost 6 bases, leaving 8 bases of the junction unmatched. CDR3 sequence reads: CASSYSGGALNEQFF. The CDR3 nucleotides read TGTGCCAGCAGCTATAGCGGGGGGGCCTTAAATGAGCAGTTCTTC.

The chain has TRBV28 and TRBJ1-5, with 8 bases matching TRBD1. The CDR3 totals 15 residues. Trimming cost V 6 bases and J 3 bases; bases outside gene matches: 7. CDR1 is MDHEN and CDR2 is SYDVKM in the germline V gene. The CDR3 sequence: CASRKLDRDNQPQHF. CDR3 in DNA: TGTGCCAGCAGAAAATTGGACAGGGACAATCAGCCCCAGCATTTT.

The chain uses TRBV5-4 and TRBJ2-1, with D possibly being TRBD2 (5 bases). The CDR3 runs to 13 residues. The V gene lost 6 bases and the J gene lost 3 bases, with 10 bases spanning the gap. Germline V lookup: CDR1 SGHNT, CDR2 YYREEE (reference sequence). In DNA, the CDR3 is TGTGCCAGCAACTTCCGGGGCTACAATGAGCAGTTCTTC. This codes for CASNFRGYNEQFF.

The sample holds a few counts of this clonotype. The J gene is TRBJ2-3, the V gene TRBV15; D may be TRBD2 (6 bases). Germline CDR1 is LNHNV and CDR2 is YYDKDF (reference sequence). CDR3 size: 22 residues. Trimming took 0 bases from V and 0 from J, leaving 28 bases between them. The CDR3 reads CATSRDRGVGFDSSSSTDTQYF. DNA for the CDR3: TGTGCCACCAGCAGAGATCGCGGGGTTGGCTTCGACAGCAGCTCTAGCACAGATACGCAGTATTTT.

The count of this clonotype is one. V gene TRBV7-2 combines with J gene TRBJ2-5, with 8 positions matching TRBD2. The CDR3 is made up of 14 amino acids. V lost 1 base and J lost 3; bases outside the gene matches: 1. Germline CDR1 reads SGHTA; CDR2 reads FQGNSA. The CDR3 sequence is CASSLGAGEETQYF. Written as DNA, the CDR3 is TGTGCCAGCAGCTTAGGAGCGGGGGAAGAGACCCAGTACTTC.

The chain is built from TRBV7-9 and TRBJ2-5; D uncertain. The V and J ends lost 3 bases and 5 bases respectively, with 7 bases between them. CDR3 length equals 12 residues. CDR1 is SEHNR and CDR2 is FQNEAQ in the germline V gene (reference sequence). The CDR3, as DNA: TGTGCCAGCAGCTTCGGGTTGGAGACCCAGTACTTC. This encodes CASSFGLETQYF.

The CDR3 region is CSASTKVSSEQYF. The CDR3 coding sequence is TGCAGCGCCTCGACTAAAGTCTCGTCCGAGCAGTACTTC. The genes are TRBV20-1 and TRBJ2-7; the D gene is possibly TRBD2 (5 bases). This CDR3 has 13 amino acids. Germline CDR1 reads DFQATT; CDR2 reads SNEGSKA (reference sequence).

The chain recombines TRBV6-5 with TRBJ2-7, with a tentative D call TRBD2 (6 bases). The V end was cut by 2 bases, the J end by 9 bases, with 17 bases between. The germline CDR1 and CDR2 sequences are MNHEY and SVGAGI. The CDR3 is 14 residues long. The CDR3 sequence is CASSYALGWRVQYF. CDR3 DNA: TGTGCCAGCAGTTACGCGTTGGGGTGGAGGGTGCAGTACTTC.

Concerning this clonotype itself: A junction boundary mismatches the germline segment, possibly from a read error. The chain carries TRBV20-1 and TRBJ1-5; 12 nucleotides align to TRBD1. Germline V CDR1 and CDR2: DFQATT, SNEGSKA (reference sequence). This CDR3 is 16 amino acids long. CDR3 coding DNA: TGCAGTGCTAGTTTCACCGGGACAGGGGGCAACCAGCCCCAGCATTTT. It yields the protein CSASFTGTGGNQPQHF.

J is TRBJ2-3 and V is TRBV20-1; D perhaps matches TRBD1 (6 bases). CDR1 is DFQATT, CDR2 SNEGSKA, per germline (reference sequence). With 3 bases removed from V and 8 bases from J, the gap between germline ends came to 15 bases. The CDR3 sequence is 13 residues long. CDR3 in amino acids: CSASRRLGGTQYF. The CDR3, as DNA: TGCAGTGCTAGTCGAAGGTTAGGGGGTACGCAGTATTTT.

The V call is TRBV7-2, the J call TRBJ1-1, with 7 positions matching TRBD1. The CDR3 consists of 15 residues. J was trimmed by 0 bases and V by 0 bases; bases with no gene match: 1. The germline gives CDR1 SGHTA, CDR2 FQGNSA. For the CDR3, the DNA is TGTGCCAGCAGCTTAGCCGGGACAGTGAACACTGAAGCTTTCTTT. This translates into CASSLAGTVNTEAFF. The full variable domain, rest sourced from reference TRBV7-2 and TRBJ1-1, is GAGVSQSPSNKVTEKGKDVELRCDPISGHTALYWYRQSLGQGLEFLIYFQGNSAPDKSGLPSDRFSAERTGGSVSTLTIQRTQQEDSAVYLCASSLAGTVNTEAFFGQGTRLTVV.

The genes are TRBV15 and TRBJ2-3; 7 bases agree with TRBD2. Trimming at V came to 3 bases and at J to 2 bases, leaving 5 bases not matched to a gene. CDR3 length equals 15 residues. From germline, CDR1 is LNHNV and CDR2 YYDKDF (reference sequence). The CDR3 sequence: CATSSRRDYTDTQYF. CDR3 nucleotide sequence: TGTGCCACCAGCAGTCGCCGGGACTACACAGATACGCAGTATTTT.

The rearrangement links TRBV19 to TRBJ2-1, with D uncertain. This CDR3 comprises 13 residues. Trimming left V 3 bases short and J 8 bases short, with 11 bases between. Germline-derived CDR1 and CDR2 are LNHDA and SQIVND (reference sequence). The chain's CDR3 is CASSIRDAYEQFF. DNA of the CDR3: TGTGCCAGTAGTATCCGCGACGCATATGAGCAGTTCTTC.

J is TRBJ2-6 and V is TRBV7-2; D is unresolved. Trimming left V 5 bases short and J 1 base short, with 9 bases between. The CDR3 has 15 residues. Germline loops: CDR1 SGHTA, CDR2 FQGNSA. Here the CDR3 DNA reads TGTGCCAGCAGCCTAGAGTGGTCTGGGGCCAACGTCCTGACTTTC. This sequence encodes CASSLEWSGANVLTF.